What follows describes a single T cell receptor beta chain. The antigen remains undetermined. The data originate from a study of radiation and T cells in renal cell carcinoma. The ends were cut back, 0 bases at V and 11 bases at J, with 17 bases in the middle. The CDR3 has 14 amino acids. From germline, CDR1 is SGHRS and CDR2 YFSETQ. The protocol was immunoSEQ multiplex PCR, while the TCRdb copy is restricted to in-frame clones and leaves out a portion. The sample contains 30,000 to 40,000 clones, around 85% of which appear only once. Study-wide results and caveats: Top tumor clonotypes rose in blood 2 weeks post-radiation, then contracted.

The time point is: blood 4 weeks post-SBRT, at nephrectomy. Treatment specified: 15 Gy SBRT to primary tumor, nephrectomy 4 weeks later. The chain combines TRBV5-1 with TRBJ2-5; perhaps TRBD2 as D (6 bases). This sequence originates from a man between 60 and 75 years old with renal cell carcinoma. Sequenced material: blood, taken from a patient whose treatment included radiotherapy and nephrectomy. The CDR3 is CASSLDSQRREQYF. CDR3 nucleotides: TGCGCCAGCAGCTTGGATTCCCAGCGACGGGAGCAGTACTTC.